This T cell receptor (beta chain) originates from a study of T cells in Graves' hyperthyroidism and ophthalmopathy. For the study at large: It was at initial diagnosis, before any treatment, that peripheral blood was collected. General observations from the study: In validation, the model predicted ophthalmopathy. These predictions came a median approximately 5.9 months before onset. Peripheral blood also featured most of the thyroid clonotypes expanded above 0.001.

Patients were excluded for uncontrolled infection, other autoimmune disease, pregnancy or lactation. TCR beta CDR3 regions were amplified from RNA transcripts. The HTBI primer set drove a first-round RT-PCR of the TCR CDR3. TCRdb reprocessed the multiplex PCR reads via MiXCR and lists one record per CDR3 protein. The sample lists 700,000 to 850,000 distinct CDR3 sequences, 30% to 40% occurring once. Trimming removed 4 bases at V and 5 bases at J, with 14 bases between. Per the germline V gene, CDR1 is MNHNY and CDR2 is SVGAGI (reference sequence). The length of the CDR3 is 14 residues. Turning to this clonotype: The antigen is unknown.

The J gene is TRBJ1-1, the V gene TRBV6-6; tentative D call: TRBD1 (6 bases). The sequence derives from a woman in her thirties or forties with Graves' hyperthyroidism. Sequencing was carried out using blood. The CDR3 DNA follows: TGTGCCAGCAGTTTTAGGGGGGTCGGGACTGAAGCTTTCTTT. Translation: CASSFRGVGTEAFF.